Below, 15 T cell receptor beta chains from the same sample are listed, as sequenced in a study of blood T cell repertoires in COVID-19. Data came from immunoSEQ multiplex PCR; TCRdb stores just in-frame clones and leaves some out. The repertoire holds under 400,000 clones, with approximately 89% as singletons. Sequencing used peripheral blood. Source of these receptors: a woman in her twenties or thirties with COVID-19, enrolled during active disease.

The chain's CDR3 is CASSLTGSTEAFF. The CDR3 nucleotides read TGTGCCAGCTCACTGACGGGGAGCACTGAAGCTTTCTTT. The chain recombines TRBV18 with TRBJ1-1; D gene uncertain. With 4 bases removed from V and 4 bases from J, the gap between germline ends came to 10 bases. CDR1 is KGHSH, CDR2 LQKENI, per germline. The CDR3 totals 13 residues. Looking up the rest from reference TRBV18 and TRBJ1-1 gives the full variable domain: NAGVMQNPRHLVRRRGQEARLRCSPMKGHSHVYWYRQLPEEGLKFMVYLQKENIIDESGMPKERFSAEFPKEGPSILRIQQVVRGDSAAYFCASSLTGSTEAFFGQGTRLTVV.

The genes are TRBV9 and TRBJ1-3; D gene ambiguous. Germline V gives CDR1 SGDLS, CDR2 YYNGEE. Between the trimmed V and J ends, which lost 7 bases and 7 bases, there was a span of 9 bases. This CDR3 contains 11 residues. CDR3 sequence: CASSSGNTIYF. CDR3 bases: TGTGCCAGCTCCTCGGGGAACACCATATATTTT.

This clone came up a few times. The CDR3: CASSQQGSQPQHF. DNA for the CDR3: TGTGCCAGCAGCCAACAGGGTTCACAGCCCCAGCATTTT. The chain couples TRBV16 to TRBJ1-5, with D perhaps matching TRBD1 (5 bases). Trimming stripped 2 bases from V and 7 bases from J, with 9 bases between. Per germline, CDR1 KGHSY and CDR2 FQNENV. The CDR3 is 13 amino acids.

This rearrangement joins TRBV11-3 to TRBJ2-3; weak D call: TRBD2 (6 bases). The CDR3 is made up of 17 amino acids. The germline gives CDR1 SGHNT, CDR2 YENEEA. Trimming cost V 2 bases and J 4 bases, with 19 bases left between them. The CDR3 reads CASSLIGLGGRADTQYF. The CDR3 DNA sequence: TGTGCCAGCAGCTTAATCGGCCTCGGGGGTCGCGCAGATACGCAGTATTTT.

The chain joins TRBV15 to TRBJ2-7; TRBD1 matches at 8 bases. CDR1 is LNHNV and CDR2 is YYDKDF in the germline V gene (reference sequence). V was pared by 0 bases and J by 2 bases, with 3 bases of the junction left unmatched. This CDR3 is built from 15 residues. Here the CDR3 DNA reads TGTGCCACCAGCAGAGATTCGGGACAGGCCTACGAGCAGTACTTC. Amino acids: CATSRDSGQAYEQYF.

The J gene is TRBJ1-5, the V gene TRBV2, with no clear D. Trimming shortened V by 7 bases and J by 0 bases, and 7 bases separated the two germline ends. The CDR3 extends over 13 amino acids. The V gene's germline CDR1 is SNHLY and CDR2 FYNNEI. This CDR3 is CASKGDSNQPQHF. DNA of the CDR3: TGTGCCAGCAAAGGAGATAGCAATCAGCCCCAGCATTTT. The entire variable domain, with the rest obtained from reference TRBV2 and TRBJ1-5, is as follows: EPEVTQTPSHQVTQMGQEVILRCVPISNHLYFYWYRQILGQKVEFLVSFYNNEISEKSEIFDDQFSVERPDGSNFTLKIRSTKLEDSAMYFCASKGDSNQPQHFGDGTRLSIL.

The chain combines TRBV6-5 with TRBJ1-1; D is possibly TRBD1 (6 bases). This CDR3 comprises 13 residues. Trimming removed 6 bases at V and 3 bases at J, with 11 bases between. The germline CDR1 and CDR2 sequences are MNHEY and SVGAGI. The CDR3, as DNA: TGTGCCAGCAGAAGCAGGGGAGACACTGAAGCTTTCTTT. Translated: CASRSRGDTEAFF.

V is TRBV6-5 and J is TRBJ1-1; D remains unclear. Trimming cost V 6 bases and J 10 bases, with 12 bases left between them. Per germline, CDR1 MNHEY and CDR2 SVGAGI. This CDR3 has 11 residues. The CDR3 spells CASRRREGAFF. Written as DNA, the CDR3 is TGTGCCAGCAGGAGGCGAGAGGGAGCTTTCTTT.

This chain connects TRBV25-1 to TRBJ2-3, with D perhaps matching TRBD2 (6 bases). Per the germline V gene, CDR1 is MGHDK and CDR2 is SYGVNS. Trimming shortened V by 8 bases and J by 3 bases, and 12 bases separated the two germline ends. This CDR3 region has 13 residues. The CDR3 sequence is CASVGRGTDTQYF. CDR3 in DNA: TGTGCCAGCGTGGGGCGGGGAACAGATACGCAGTATTTT. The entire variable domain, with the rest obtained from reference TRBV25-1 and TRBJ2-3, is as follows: EADIYQTPRYLVIGTGKKITLECSQTMGHDKMYWYQQDPGMELHLIHYSYGVNSTEKGDLSSESTVSRIRTEHFPLTLESARPSHTSQYLCASVGRGTDTQYFGPGTRLTVL.

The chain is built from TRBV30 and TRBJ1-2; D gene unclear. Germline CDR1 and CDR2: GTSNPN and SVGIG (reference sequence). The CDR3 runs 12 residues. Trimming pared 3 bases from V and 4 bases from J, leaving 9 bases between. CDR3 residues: CAWSTTPYGYTF. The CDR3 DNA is TGTGCCTGGAGCACAACACCCTATGGCTACACCTTC.

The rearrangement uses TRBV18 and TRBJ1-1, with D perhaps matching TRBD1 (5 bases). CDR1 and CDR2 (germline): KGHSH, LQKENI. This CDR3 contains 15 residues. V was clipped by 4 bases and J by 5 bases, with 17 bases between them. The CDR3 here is CASSQLARAGTEAFF. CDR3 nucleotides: TGTGCCAGCTCACAGCTCGCCAGGGCTGGGACTGAAGCTTTCTTT.

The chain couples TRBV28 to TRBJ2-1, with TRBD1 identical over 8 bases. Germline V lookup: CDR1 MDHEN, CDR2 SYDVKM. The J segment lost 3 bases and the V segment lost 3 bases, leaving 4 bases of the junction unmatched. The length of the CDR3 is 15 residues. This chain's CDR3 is CASSFRGPVYNEQFF. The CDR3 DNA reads TGTGCCAGCAGTTTCAGGGGGCCGGTCTACAATGAGCAGTTCTTC. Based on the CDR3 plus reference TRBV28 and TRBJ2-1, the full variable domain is DVKVTQSSRYLVKRTGEKVFLECVQDMDHENMFWYRQDPGLGLRLIYFSYDVKMKEKGDIPEGYSVSREKKERFSLILESASTNQTSMYLCASSFRGPVYNEQFFGPGTRLTVL.

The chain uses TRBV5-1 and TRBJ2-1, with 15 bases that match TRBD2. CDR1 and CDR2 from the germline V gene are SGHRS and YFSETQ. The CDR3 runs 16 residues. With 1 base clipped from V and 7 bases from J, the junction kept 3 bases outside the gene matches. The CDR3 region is CASSLPGTSGRNEQFF. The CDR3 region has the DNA TGCGCCAGCAGCTTGCCCGGGACTAGCGGGAGGAATGAGCAGTTCTTC.

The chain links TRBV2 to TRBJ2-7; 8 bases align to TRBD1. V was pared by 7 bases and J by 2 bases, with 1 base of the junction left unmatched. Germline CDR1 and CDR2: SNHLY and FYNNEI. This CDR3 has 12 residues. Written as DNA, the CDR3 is TGTGCCAGCACGGGACAGGCCTACGAGCAGTACTTC. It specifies CASTGQAYEQYF.

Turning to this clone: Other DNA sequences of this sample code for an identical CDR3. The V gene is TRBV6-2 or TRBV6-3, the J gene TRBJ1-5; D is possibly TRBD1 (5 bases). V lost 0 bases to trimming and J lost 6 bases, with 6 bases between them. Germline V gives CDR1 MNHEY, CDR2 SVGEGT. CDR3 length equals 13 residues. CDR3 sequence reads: CASSYSGAQPQHF. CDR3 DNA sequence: TGTGCCAGCAGTTACTCAGGGGCTCAGCCCCAGCATTTT.